These 25 T cell receptor beta chains were sequenced from one sample in a study of regulatory T cells in long-lasting Graves disease (TCRdb year 2021). Reading the label with the study, this specimen's time point is: newly diagnosed GD, antithyroid drugs for less than 3 months. RNA was extracted from PBMCs in TRIzol for both TCR sequencing and RNA sequencing. Libraries were constructed by multiplex PCR. Sequencing was performed on an Illumina HiSeq 4000. TCR beta libraries were built with iRepertoire HTBI primers and Arm-PCR amplification of CDR3 regions. Using fastp trimming at Q25 and MiXCR clonotype assembly, TCRdb reanalyzed the public sequencing data and kept in-frame beta chains. Duplicate CDR3 protein sequences are folded into a single record with the most common DNA and genes. For this sample there are approximately 390,000 distinct CDR3 sequences; 15% to 20% appear just once. The ten largest clones capture 20% to 25% of the sample.

The same data also contributed to another study, on T cells in Graves' hyperthyroidism and ophthalmopathy.

The specimen was peripheral blood mononuclear cells (PBMCs), collected at new diagnosis, from a patient treated with antithyroid drugs. Receptors were obtained from a woman aged 18-30 years with Graves disease. Donor details come from another sample of the same person, matched by shared clones.

This clonotype was seen a few times. This rearrangement joins TRBV18 to TRBJ1-3; D remains unclear. Trimming stripped 0 bases from V and 4 bases from J, with 4 bases between. Germline assignment: CDR1 KGHSH and CDR2 LQKENI. The CDR3 has 13 residues. CDR3 DNA: TGTGCCAGCTCACCACCCCCAGGAAACACCATATATTTT. It is translated as CASSPPPGNTIYF.

This clonotype was recorded at least ten times. This chain links TRBV12-3 or TRBV12-4 with TRBJ2-4; 9 bases line up with TRBD1. There are 15 residues in the CDR3. Trimming took 6 bases from V and 8 from J; bases not matched to a gene: 11. The CDR3 DNA is TGTGCCAGCAGCCCCGGGACAGGGAGGAGGGACATTCAGTACTTC. Its protein product is CASSPGTGRRDIQYF.

This clonotype was seen a handful of times. The chain links TRBV24-1 to TRBJ1-3; D is unresolved. The CDR3 has 15 amino acids. Between the trimmed V and J ends, which lost 5 bases and 4 bases, there was a span of 14 bases. Germline values: CDR1 KGHDR, CDR2 SFDVKD. This CDR3 reads CATSARPTGGNTIYF. The CDR3 region has the DNA TGTGCCACCAGTGCCCGCCCTACGGGAGGAAACACCATATATTTT.

The rearrangement uses TRBV7-2 and TRBJ1-2, with D maybe TRBD1 (6 bases). The germline V gene has CDR1 SGHTA and CDR2 FQGNSA. The CDR3 sequence is 12 residues long. V was clipped by 5 bases and J by 7 bases, with 11 bases between them. The CDR3 bases are TGTGCCAGCAGCCGCGACAGGTTTGGCTACACCTTC. It codes for CASSRDRFGYTF.

This clonotype was picked up many times. This sequence joins TRBV2 and TRBJ2-7, with a tentative D call TRBD2 (6 bases). CDR1 and CDR2 (germline): SNHLY, FYNNEI. The ends were cut back, 10 bases at V and 0 bases at J, with 13 bases in the middle. The CDR3 runs 13 residues. CDR3 region: CATEGLDSYEQYF. The CDR3 nucleotides read TGTGCCACCGAGGGACTCGACTCCTACGAGCAGTACTTC.

On this clonotype itself: It differs at one base from a far larger clone, so likely a read error. The chain recombines TRBV28 with TRBJ2-1; D is perhaps TRBD2 (6 bases). From germline, CDR1 is MDHEN and CDR2 SYDVKM. The CDR3 loop spans 14 amino acids. V was pared by 3 bases and J by 6 bases, with 12 bases between. The CDR3 sequence is CASSFGGNTNEQFF. The DNA of the CDR3 is TGTGCCAGCAGTTTTGGAGGGAACACCAATGAGCAGTTCTTC.

This clonotype was recorded at least ten times. The chain links TRBV5-1 to TRBJ2-7; D is unresolved. The germline V and J ends were trimmed by 2 bases and 0 bases, with 6 bases remaining between them. CDR1 SGHRS and CDR2 YFSETQ come from the germline V gene. This CDR3 contains 13 residues. The CDR3 sequence is CASSFVSSYEQYF. CDR3 sequence (DNA): TGCGCCAGCAGCTTCGTCAGCTCCTACGAGCAGTACTTC. Filled out from reference TRBV5-1 and TRBJ2-7, the complete variable domain reads KAGVTQTPRYLIKTRGQQVTLSCSPISGHRSVSWYQQTPGQGLQFLFEYFSETQRNKGNFPGRFSGRQFSNSRSEMNVSTLELGDSALYLCASSFVSSYEQYFGPGTRLTVT.

This clonotype was seen a few times. The CDR3 sequence: CSDRTSGSYNEQFF. The CDR3 nucleotides are TGCAGCGACAGGACTAGCGGGTCTTACAATGAGCAGTTCTTC. The rearrangement uses TRBV29-1 and TRBJ2-1, with 11 bases lining up with TRBD2. Trimming at V came to 7 bases and at J to 4 bases, leaving 6 bases not matched to a gene. This CDR3 is built from 14 residues. Germline V gives CDR1 SQVTM, CDR2 ANQGSEA.

The CDR3 DNA reads as TGTGCCAGCTCACCCCGGGACGGAGCGGGGGACAATGAGCAGTTCTTC. It translates to CASSPRDGAGDNEQFF. This chain joins TRBV18 and TRBJ2-1; 8 nucleotides agree with TRBD2. This CDR3 has 16 residues. V shed 3 bases and J 5 bases; nucleotides not matched to a gene: 9. CDR1 and CDR2 from the germline V gene are KGHSH and LQKENI. The full variable domain, with the rest looked up from reference TRBV18 and TRBJ2-1, is NAGVMQNPRHLVRRRGQEARLRCSPMKGHSHVYWYRQLPEEGLKFMVYLQKENIIDESGMPKERFSAEFPKEGPSILRIQQVVRGDSAAYFCASSPRDGAGDNEQFFGPGTRLTVL.

This clonotype was counted only a few times. V usage is TRBV7-2 and J usage is TRBJ2-3; D ambiguous. This CDR3 is 14 amino acids long. V lost 4 bases and J lost 3, with 11 bases in between. Germline assignment: CDR1 SGHTA and CDR2 FQGNSA. CDR3 nucleotide sequence: TGTGCCAGCAGCTCCCACGGAGCAACAGATACGCAGTATTTT. As protein: CASSSHGATDTQYF.

This clonotype was seen repeatedly, ten times or more. The chain recombines TRBV11-3 with TRBJ2-2, with TRBD2 as a possible D gene (6 bases). CDR1 is SGHNT and CDR2 is YENEEA in the germline V gene. With 8 bases removed from V and 3 bases from J, the gap between germline ends came to 16 bases. The CDR3 runs to 15 residues. The CDR3 DNA reads as TGTGCCAGCCCGTGGGGGGAAGGGGACACCGGGGAGCTGTTTTTT. Its translation: CASPWGEGDTGELFF.

This clonotype showed up many times. CDR3 DNA: TGTGCCAGCAGTTTGGGGACAGGGGCCACAGATACGCAGTATTTT. Its translation is CASSLGTGATDTQYF. The rearrangement links TRBV28 to TRBJ2-3, with 10 bases lining up with TRBD1. Trimming took 3 bases from V and 2 from J; bases not matched to a gene: 2. CDR3 length equals 15 residues. Germline-derived CDR1 and CDR2 are MDHEN and SYDVKM.

This clonotype showed up many times. The rearrangement uses TRBV28 and TRBJ1-1; D gene uncertain. Germline V gives CDR1 MDHEN, CDR2 SYDVKM. The germline V and J ends were trimmed by 3 bases and 5 bases, with 16 bases remaining between them. The CDR3 spans 15 residues. CDR3 amino acids: CASSLGASAPTEAFF. The CDR3, as DNA: TGTGCCAGCAGTTTGGGCGCGTCAGCTCCGACTGAAGCTTTCTTT.

This clonotype was seen at least ten times. The gene calls are TRBV27 and TRBJ2-7; unclear D gene. Germline loops: CDR1 MNHEY, CDR2 SMNVEV (reference sequence). V was shortened by 7 bases and J by 5 bases, with 12 bases between the two germline ends. The CDR3 is 12 residues long. The CDR3 DNA sequence: TGTGCCAGCATCGGCGGATCTAACGAGCAGTACTTC. Translated, it gives CASIGGSNEQYF.

This clonotype appeared a few times. The rearrangement links TRBV9 to TRBJ2-1; TRBD2 aligns across 12 bases. This CDR3 region has 17 residues. Trimming took 4 bases from V and 1 from J; bases not matched to a gene: 6. Germline lookup yields CDR1 SGDLS and CDR2 YYNGEE. The CDR3 reads CASSPRLAGESYNEQFF. CDR3 nucleotides: TGTGCCAGCAGCCCCCGACTAGCGGGAGAGTCCTACAATGAGCAGTTCTTC.

This clonotype was seen more than once but under ten times. The chain is built from TRBV7-6 and TRBJ2-5; D is uncertain. The CDR3 totals 13 residues. Trimming removed 2 bases from V and 3 bases from J, with 7 bases in between. Germline V gene data show CDR1 as SGHVS and CDR2 as FNYEAQ. The CDR3 loop is CASSLPVEETQYF. Here the CDR3 DNA reads TGTGCCAGCAGCTTACCAGTAGAAGAGACCCAGTACTTC.

The rearrangement links TRBV5-1 to TRBJ2-1; perhaps TRBD2 as D (6 bases). V lost 4 bases to trimming and J lost 0 bases, with 17 bases between them. CDR1 is SGHRS, CDR2 YFSETQ, per germline. CDR3 length: 17 amino acids. CDR3 coding DNA: TGCGCCAGCAGCGGGAGCCTGGGGGGAAGCTCCTACAATGAGCAGTTCTTC. It translates to CASSGSLGGSSYNEQFF.

This chain's CDR3 is CSATRQGSNTGELFF. CDR3 DNA sequence: TGCAGTGCTACCAGACAGGGATCGAACACCGGGGAGCTGTTTTTT. The V call is TRBV20-1, the J call TRBJ2-2; 7 positions agree with TRBD1. Trimming removed 4 bases from V and 0 bases from J; junction bases left unmatched: 5. The CDR3 consists of 15 residues. In germline, CDR1 is DFQATT, CDR2 SNEGSKA (reference sequence).

This clonotype was recorded many times. The chain employs TRBV12-3 or TRBV12-4 and TRBJ2-2; possible D gene TRBD1, 5 bases. This CDR3 comprises 14 residues. V lost 4 bases to trimming and J lost 2 bases, with 8 bases between them. The CDR3 region has the DNA TGTGCCAGCAGTTCCGACAGAAACACCGGGGAGCTGTTTTTT. It yields the protein CASSSDRNTGELFF.

The chain joins TRBV6-2 or TRBV6-3 to TRBJ1-2; D is unresolved. V shed 0 bases and J shed 6 bases, with 8 bases lying between them. Per germline, CDR1 MNHEY and CDR2 SVGEGT. The length of the CDR3 is 13 residues. The CDR3 sequence is CASSYSTNNGYTF. In DNA form, the CDR3 reads TGTGCCAGCAGTTACTCGACAAATAATGGCTACACCTTC.

This clonotype occurred once. The chain links TRBV18 to TRBJ2-6; 7 positions match TRBD2. The CDR3 totals 18 residues. Germline-derived CDR1 and CDR2 are KGHSH and LQKENI. V shed 3 bases, J shed 3 bases, and the junction held 11 bases outside the gene matches. The chain's CDR3 is CASSPGLPDLFGANVLTF. The CDR3 bases are TGTGCCAGCTCACCGGGACTACCCGATCTCTTTGGGGCCAACGTCCTGACTTTC.

The chain joins TRBV12-3 or TRBV12-4 to TRBJ2-7; D remains ambiguous. Trimming removed 11 bases at V and 4 bases at J, with 12 bases between. There are 11 residues in the CDR3. CDR3: CAGWGTYEQYF. The CDR3 nucleotides are TGTGCCGGTTGGGGAACTTACGAGCAGTACTTC.

V gene TRBV7-9 combines with J gene TRBJ1-1; TRBD1 might be the D (5 bases). Per the germline V gene, CDR1 is SEHNR and CDR2 is FQNEAQ (reference sequence). V lost 11 bases, J lost 0 bases, and 7 bases lay in between. This CDR3 contains 11 residues. The CDR3, as DNA: TGTGCCGGGGGGGTGAACACTGAAGCTTTCTTT. It translates to CAGGVNTEAFF.

This clonotype came up many times. The rearrangement joins TRBV7-3 to TRBJ2-1; 7 bases match TRBD2. The germline CDR1 and CDR2 sequences are SGHTA and FQGTGA. CDR3 length: 15 amino acids. The junction had 9 bases not matched to a gene; V was cut back by 6 bases and J by 4 bases. CDR3 amino acids: CASRLAAGSYNEQFF. The CDR3 DNA reads as TGTGCCAGCAGGTTAGCAGCGGGGAGTTACAATGAGCAGTTCTTC.

The chain joins TRBV5-1 to TRBJ2-7, with TRBD1 matching 9 bases. The CDR3 has 11 residues. V was clipped by 8 bases and J by 6 bases; unmatched bases: 3. Looked up from germline, CDR1 is SGHRS and CDR2 is YFSETQ. This CDR3 is CARNRGREQYF. The CDR3 DNA is TGCGCCAGAAACAGGGGGCGCGAGCAGTACTTC.